The 17 T cell receptor beta chains below were found in one sample sequenced in a study of shared clonotypes between healthy human individuals (dated by TCRdb to 2018 to 2020). The receptor library was made with the immunoSEQ multiplex PCR assay. TCRdb retrieved this table from immuneACCESS and kept in-frame rearrangements only. Not all clones are present; in checked studies, unresolved V genes account for under half, and no reason is known for the remainder. Within this sample are millions of clones, with 85% to 95% of them counted one time only. About 1.1% of the sample goes to the ten largest clones. CD8 naive samples consisted of CD45RO-negative cells that were positively selected for CCR7, yielding a CD45RA+CCR7+ population without TemRA cells. Material: naive CD8+ T cells sorted from blood. The sample's cell subset or site label is to be understood as: CD45RA+CCR7+. The origin of the receptors is a young man in good health.

This sequence joins TRBV5-1 and TRBJ2-5; D is unclear. Per the germline V gene, CDR1 is SGHRS and CDR2 is YFSETQ. The CDR3 has 16 residues. V was clipped by 0 bases and J by 3 bases, with 15 bases between them. The CDR3: CASSLASTFGEETQYF. DNA of the CDR3: TGCGCCAGCAGCTTGGCCTCAACTTTTGGCGAAGAGACCCAGTACTTC.

V and J are TRBV27 and TRBJ2-1; D is unclear. Per germline, CDR1 MNHEY and CDR2 SMNVEV (reference sequence). Between the trimmed V and J ends, which lost 6 bases and 4 bases, there was a span of 16 bases. The CDR3 consists of 15 residues. This CDR3 reads CASSLGTFLYNEQFF. The DNA of the CDR3 is TGTGCCAGCAGCCTAGGTACTTTCCTATACAATGAGCAGTTCTTC.

V usage is TRBV13 and J usage is TRBJ2-7, with 7 bases lining up with TRBD1. Losses at the gene ends were 5 bases for V and 4 bases for J; bases not matched to a gene: 8. This CDR3 contains 14 residues. Per the germline V gene, CDR1 is PRHDT and CDR2 is FYEKMQ (reference sequence). The CDR3 DNA sequence: TGTGCCAGCAGCCCTCGGGACAGAAAGTACGAGCAGTACTTC. It yields the protein CASSPRDRKYEQYF.

V gene TRBV4-3 combines with J gene TRBJ2-7; tentatively, D is TRBD1 (5 bases). Germline V gene sequence: CDR1 LGHNA, CDR2 YSLEER. The length of the CDR3 is 15 residues. The V and J ends lost 1 base and 2 bases respectively, with 12 bases between them. The CDR3 loop reads CASSQGSRGTYEQYF. DNA for the CDR3: TGCGCCAGCAGCCAAGGTTCTAGGGGAACCTACGAGCAGTACTTC.

This chain uses TRBV7-9 with TRBJ1-4; tentatively, D is TRBD1 (6 bases). The V and J ends lost 5 bases and 6 bases respectively, with 19 bases between them. The germline gives CDR1 SEHNR, CDR2 FQNEAQ (reference sequence). The CDR3 has 16 residues. CDR3 region: CASSPQGERFDEKLFF. The DNA of the CDR3 is TGTGCCAGCAGCCCACAGGGTGAGAGGTTTGATGAAAAACTGTTTTTT.

This chain connects TRBV10-2 to TRBJ1-1, with TRBD1 identical over 9 bases. The germline CDR1 and CDR2 sequences are WSHSY and SAAADI. CDR3 size: 14 residues. The V gene end was trimmed by 6 bases and the J gene end by 4 bases; junction bases not matched to a gene: 6. The CDR3 reads CASRETGGITEAFF. The CDR3 region has the DNA TGCGCCAGCAGGGAGACAGGGGGGATCACTGAAGCTTTCTTT.

In DNA, the CDR3 is TGTGCCAGAAGCGGGACAGGGGAGTCCTACGAGCAGTACTTC. The encoded protein is CARSGTGESYEQYF. The V gene is TRBV5-3, the J gene TRBJ2-7, with 10 bases fitting TRBD1. TRBV5-3 qualifies as an ORF whose function is uncertain. This CDR3 has 14 residues. V lost 4 bases and J lost 1; bases outside the gene matches: 2.

To note about this clone: Different DNA sequences within this sample yield the same CDR3. The chain recombines TRBV7-9 with TRBJ1-1; weak D call: TRBD1 (5 bases). Trimming pared 5 bases from V and 5 bases from J, leaving 12 bases between. Germline lookup yields CDR1 SEHNR and CDR2 FQNEAQ (reference sequence). The CDR3 is made up of 13 amino acids. CDR3 residues: CASSPDPGTEAFF. DNA for the CDR3: TGTGCCAGCAGCCCTGACCCAGGGACTGAAGCTTTCTTT.

This clone was seen a few times. CDR3 loop: CASTPPGRSYEQYF. Here the CDR3 DNA reads TGTGCCAGCACCCCCCCAGGGCGCTCCTACGAGCAGTACTTC. The chain employs TRBV6-5 and TRBJ2-7; possible D gene TRBD1, 5 bases. Trimming stripped 7 bases from V and 0 bases from J, with 13 bases between. CDR3 length equals 14 residues. CDR1 is MNHEY and CDR2 is SVGAGI in the germline V gene.

V is TRBV6-5 and J is TRBJ1-2; no reliable D call. The CDR3 runs to 10 residues. Looked up from germline, CDR1 is MNHEY and CDR2 is SVGAGI. V lost 8 bases, J lost 7 bases, and 8 bases lay in between. CDR3 sequence (DNA): TGTGCCAGCTATGGAGTTGGCTACACCTTC. This gives the protein CASYGVGYTF.

The chain recombines TRBV10-3 with TRBJ1-5; a weak D match, TRBD1 (5 bases). Germline V CDR1 and CDR2: ENHRY, SYGVKD. The CDR3 loop spans 17 amino acids. V lost 0 bases, J lost 5 bases, and 17 bases lay in between. CDR3 region: CAISESTPGTVDQPQHF. CDR3 in DNA: TGTGCCATCAGTGAGTCGACTCCGGGGACGGTGGATCAGCCCCAGCATTTT.

J is TRBJ2-7 and V is TRBV2; D call uncertain. The CDR3 contains 15 residues. The V gene's germline CDR1 is SNHLY and CDR2 FYNNEI. Trimming removed 1 base at V and 2 bases at J, with 12 bases between. The CDR3 region is CASSEGQHLAYEQYF. For the CDR3, the DNA is TGTGCCAGCAGTGAAGGGCAGCATTTGGCCTACGAGCAGTACTTC.

The rearrangement joins TRBV2 to TRBJ2-1, with 8 nucleotides matching TRBD1. Per germline, CDR1 SNHLY and CDR2 FYNNEI. The CDR3 is made up of 16 amino acids. The V and J ends lost 3 bases and 8 bases, in that order; junction bases with no gene match: 12. DNA of the CDR3: TGTGCCAGCAGTGAGGGAGACAGGGGTTGGGATGATGAGCAGTTCTTC. Translating gives CASSEGDRGWDDEQFF.

The V call is TRBV19, the J call TRBJ2-7, with 9 bases that match TRBD1. The length of the CDR3 is 15 residues. Unmatched junction bases numbered 11, after V lost 9 bases and J lost 2 bases. Looked up from germline, CDR1 is LNHDA and CDR2 is SQIVND (reference sequence). CDR3 nucleotide sequence: TGTGCCAGCCGACTCGGGGGACAGGGTACCTACGAGCAGTACTTC. The encoded protein is CASRLGGQGTYEQYF.

V usage is TRBV6-6 and J usage is TRBJ2-7, with no clear D. The CDR3 is 12 amino acids. Trimming took off 5 bases at V and 6 bases at J, with 11 bases between the two ends. Germline CDR1 is MNHNY and CDR2 is SVGAGI (reference sequence). The CDR3 DNA reads as TGTGCCAGCAGTACCGCGGCCATCGAGCAGTACTTC. Translated, it gives CASSTAAIEQYF.

The V gene is TRBV28, the J gene TRBJ2-3; D is tentatively TRBD1 or TRBD2 (7 bases each). CDR3 length: 15 residues. V was cut by 2 bases and J by 4 bases, with 13 bases left in between. CDR1 and CDR2 from the germline V gene are MDHEN and SYDVKM. The CDR3 spells CASSLPGRGPDTQYF. The CDR3 bases are TGTGCCAGCAGTTTACCGGGGAGGGGGCCAGATACGCAGTATTTT.

The V call is TRBV6-6, the J call TRBJ2-7; D gene unclear. This CDR3 is 12 amino acids long. V lost 6 bases and J 5 bases, leaving 11 bases between the germline ends. The germline V gene has CDR1 MNHNY and CDR2 SVGAGI (reference sequence). CDR3 loop: CASSSDTDEQYF. The CDR3 coding sequence is TGTGCCAGCAGCTCCGACACCGACGAGCAGTACTTC.